This entry is about one TCR beta chain. Patients from Seattle were sampled longitudinally, starting during active infection. This sample was included in a study of blood T cell repertoires in COVID-19. Study as a whole: Some COVID-19 samples were acute and others convalescent; all came from the United States, Italy and Spain. PBMCs, B-cell-depleted T cells, or T cells provided the cDNA or gDNA that made up the material.

Per the germline V gene, CDR1 is SGHVS and CDR2 is FQNEAQ. CDR3 length equals 15 residues. Trimming took 6 bases from V and 5 from J; bases not matched to a gene: 5. Study processing details: Estimated nucleated cell counts came from reference gene primer amplification. Some clones are missing from TCRdb's copy, which holds only in-frame ones; the method was immunoSEQ multiplex PCR. The V and J calls and the clone size are those of that table, but D and trimming were determined from the DNA. The sample lists about 170,000 clones, about 82% occurring once. V gene TRBV7-8 combines with J gene TRBJ2-2; TRBD2 matches 11 bases. The sequence was obtained from a woman older than 75 with COVID-19, enrolled during active disease. The sample consisted of peripheral blood. CDR3 nucleotides: TGTGCCAGCAGACTAGCGGGAGTGGGGACCGGGGAGCTGTTTTTT. Its protein product is CASRLAGVGTGELFF.